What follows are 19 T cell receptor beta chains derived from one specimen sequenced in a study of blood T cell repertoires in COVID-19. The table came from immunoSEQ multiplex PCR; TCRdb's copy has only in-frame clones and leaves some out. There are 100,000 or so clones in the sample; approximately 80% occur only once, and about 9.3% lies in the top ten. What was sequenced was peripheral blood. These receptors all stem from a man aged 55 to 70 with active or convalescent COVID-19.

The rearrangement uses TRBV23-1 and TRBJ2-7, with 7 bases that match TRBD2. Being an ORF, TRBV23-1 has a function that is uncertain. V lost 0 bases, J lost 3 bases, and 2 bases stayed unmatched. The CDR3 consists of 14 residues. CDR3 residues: CASSQSGGSYEQYV. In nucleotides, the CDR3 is TGCGCCAGCAGTCAATCGGGGGGGAGCTACGAGCAGTACGTC.

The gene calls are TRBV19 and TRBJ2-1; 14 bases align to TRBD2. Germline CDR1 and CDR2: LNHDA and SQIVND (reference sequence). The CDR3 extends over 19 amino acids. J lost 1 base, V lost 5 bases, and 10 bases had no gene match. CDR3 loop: CASSWLTSGRAWSYNEQFF. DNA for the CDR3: TGTGCCAGTAGTTGGTTGACTAGCGGGAGGGCCTGGTCCTACAATGAGCAGTTCTTC.

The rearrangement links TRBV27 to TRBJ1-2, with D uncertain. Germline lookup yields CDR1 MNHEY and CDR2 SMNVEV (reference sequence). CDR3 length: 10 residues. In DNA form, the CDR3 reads TGTGTGACTTTCCGGTTTGGCTACACCTTC. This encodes CVTFRFGYTF.

The CDR3 DNA follows: TGTGCCAGCAGCTTGAGGGGGCTGATGTCGGGGAATGAGCAGTTCTTC. As protein: CASSLRGLMSGNEQFF. V gene TRBV7-2 combines with J gene TRBJ2-1; 7 bases match TRBD1. Germline CDR1 is SGHTA and CDR2 is FQGNSA. The trim removed 3 bases at V and 7 bases at J, leaving 12 bases unmatched. The length of the CDR3 is 16 residues.

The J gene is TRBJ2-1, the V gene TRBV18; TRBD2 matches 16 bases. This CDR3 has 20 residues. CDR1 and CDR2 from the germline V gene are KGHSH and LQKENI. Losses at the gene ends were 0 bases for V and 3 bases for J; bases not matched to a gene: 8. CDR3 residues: CASSPPEGTSGRAFYNEQFF. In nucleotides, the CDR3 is TGTGCCAGCTCACCACCGGAGGGGACTAGCGGGAGGGCCTTCTACAATGAGCAGTTCTTC.

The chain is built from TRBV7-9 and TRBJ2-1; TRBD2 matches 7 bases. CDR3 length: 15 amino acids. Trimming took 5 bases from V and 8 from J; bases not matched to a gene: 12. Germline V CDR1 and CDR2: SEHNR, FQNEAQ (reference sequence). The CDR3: CASSHRTSFVHEQFF. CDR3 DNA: TGTGCCAGCAGCCACAGGACTAGTTTCGTCCATGAGCAGTTCTTC.

The CDR3 reads CASTSRDTQYF. In DNA form, the CDR3 reads TGTGCCAGCACATCCAGAGATACGCAGTATTTT. The chain recombines TRBV11-2 with TRBJ2-3; D gene ambiguous. Germline-derived CDR1 and CDR2 are SGHAT and FQNNGV. V lost 7 bases and J 5 bases, leaving 7 bases between the germline ends. This CDR3 has 11 amino acids.

DNA for the CDR3: TGTGCCAGCAGCCAGGGACAGGGGGCCCTGAACACTGAAGCTTTCTTT. Protein product: CASSQGQGALNTEAFF. This sequence joins TRBV14 and TRBJ1-1, with 12 bases identical to TRBD1. With 3 bases clipped from V and 0 bases from J, the junction kept 2 bases outside the gene matches. The CDR3 totals 16 residues. CDR1 is SGHDN, CDR2 FVKESK, per germline.

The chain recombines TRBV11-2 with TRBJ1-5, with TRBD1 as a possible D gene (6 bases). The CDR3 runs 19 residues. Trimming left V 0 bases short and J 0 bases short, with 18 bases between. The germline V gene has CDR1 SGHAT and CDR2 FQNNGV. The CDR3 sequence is CASSLDPLKQGYSNQPQHF. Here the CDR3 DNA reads TGTGCCAGCAGCTTAGATCCCCTTAAACAGGGCTATAGCAATCAGCCCCAGCATTTT.

This CDR3 reads CASSFGSGGELFF. As DNA, the CDR3 is TGTGCCAGCAGCTTCGGGTCCGGCGGGGAGCTGTTTTTT. J is TRBJ2-2 and V is TRBV7-8; D unresolved. CDR1 is SGHVS and CDR2 is FQNEAQ in the germline V gene. The CDR3 covers 13 residues. V lost 3 bases, J lost 7 bases, and 9 bases lay in between.

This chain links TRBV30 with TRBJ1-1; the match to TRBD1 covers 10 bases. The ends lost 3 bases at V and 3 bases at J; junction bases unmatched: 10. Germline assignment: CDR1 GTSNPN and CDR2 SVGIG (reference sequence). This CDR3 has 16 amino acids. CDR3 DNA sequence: TGTGCCTGGAGGGACAGGGGGATTCTGAAGGACACTGAAGCTTTCTTT. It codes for CAWRDRGILKDTEAFF.

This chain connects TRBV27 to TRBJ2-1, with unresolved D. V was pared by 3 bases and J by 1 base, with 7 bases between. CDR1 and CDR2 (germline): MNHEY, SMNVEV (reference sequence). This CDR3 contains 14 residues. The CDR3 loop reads CASSFSKSYNEQFF. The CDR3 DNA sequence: TGTGCCAGCAGTTTTAGTAAATCCTACAATGAGCAGTTCTTC.

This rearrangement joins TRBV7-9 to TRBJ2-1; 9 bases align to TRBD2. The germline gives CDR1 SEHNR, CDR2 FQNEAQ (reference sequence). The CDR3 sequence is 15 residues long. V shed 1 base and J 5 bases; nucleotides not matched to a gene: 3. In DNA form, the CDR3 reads TGTGCCAGCAGCTTAGGGTTAGCGGGAGACAATGAGCAGTTCTTC. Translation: CASSLGLAGDNEQFF.

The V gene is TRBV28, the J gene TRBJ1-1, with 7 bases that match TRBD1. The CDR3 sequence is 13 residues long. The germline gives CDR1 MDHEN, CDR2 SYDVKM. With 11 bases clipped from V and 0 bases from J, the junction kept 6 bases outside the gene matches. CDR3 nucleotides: TGTGCCGGTACAGGGGTTATGAACACTGAAGCTTTCTTT. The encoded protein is CAGTGVMNTEAFF.

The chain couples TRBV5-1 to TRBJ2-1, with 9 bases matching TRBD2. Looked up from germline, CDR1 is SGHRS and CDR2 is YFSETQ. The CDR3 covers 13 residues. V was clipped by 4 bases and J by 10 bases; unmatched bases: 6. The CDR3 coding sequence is TGCGCCAGCAGCCCTAGCGGGATCGGCGAGCAGTTCTTC. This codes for CASSPSGIGEQFF.

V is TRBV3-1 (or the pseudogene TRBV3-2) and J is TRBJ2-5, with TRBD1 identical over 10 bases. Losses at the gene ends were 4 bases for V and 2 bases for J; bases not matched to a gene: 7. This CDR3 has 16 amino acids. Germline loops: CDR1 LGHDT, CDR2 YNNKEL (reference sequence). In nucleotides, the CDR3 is TGTGCCAGCAGCCTACGGACAGGGGGGAGGCAAGAGACCCAGTACTTC. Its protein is CASSLRTGGRQETQYF.

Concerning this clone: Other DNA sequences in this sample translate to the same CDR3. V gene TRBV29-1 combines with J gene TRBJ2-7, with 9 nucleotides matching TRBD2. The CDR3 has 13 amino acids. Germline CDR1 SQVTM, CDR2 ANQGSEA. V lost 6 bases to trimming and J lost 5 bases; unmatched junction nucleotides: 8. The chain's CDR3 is CSVIAGVYHEQYV. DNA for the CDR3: TGCAGCGTGATAGCGGGGGTATACCACGAGCAGTACGTC.

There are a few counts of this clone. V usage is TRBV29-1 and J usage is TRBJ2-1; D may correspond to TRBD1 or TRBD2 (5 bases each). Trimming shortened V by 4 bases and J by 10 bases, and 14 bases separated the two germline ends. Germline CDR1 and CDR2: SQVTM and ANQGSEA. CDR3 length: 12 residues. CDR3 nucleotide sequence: TGCAGCGTTGGAGAGGGGCGCACGGAGCAGTTCTTC. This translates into CSVGEGRTEQFF.

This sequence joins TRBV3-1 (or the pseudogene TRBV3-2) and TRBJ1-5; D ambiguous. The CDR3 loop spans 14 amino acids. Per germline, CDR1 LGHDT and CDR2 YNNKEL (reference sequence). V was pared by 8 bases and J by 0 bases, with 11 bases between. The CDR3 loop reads CASGQSYSNQPQHF. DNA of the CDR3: TGTGCCAGCGGGCAGAGTTATAGCAATCAGCCCCAGCATTTT.